This paragraph reports one T cell receptor beta chain. The same CDR3 also results from other DNA sequences found in this sample. This sample was taken from a study of control samples from healthy donors and cancer patients. This CDR3 is 16 amino acids long. V was pared by 2 bases and J by 2 bases, with 15 bases between. Germline V gene sequence: CDR1 SGHTA, CDR2 FQGTGA. The data were produced by immunoSEQ multiplex PCR, yet TCRdb's version contains in-frame clones alone and is incomplete. The sample carries 350,000 to 450,000 clones, approximately 92% recorded once. Material: PBMCs. This chain connects TRBV7-3 to TRBJ2-5; D may be TRBD1 (6 bases). This sequence was found in a man aged 40-49 years with head and neck cancer. CDR3 sequence: CASSLGGAGGQETQYF. The DNA of the CDR3 is TGTGCCAGCAGCTTAGGGGGCGCGGGCGGGCAAGAGACCCAGTACTTC.